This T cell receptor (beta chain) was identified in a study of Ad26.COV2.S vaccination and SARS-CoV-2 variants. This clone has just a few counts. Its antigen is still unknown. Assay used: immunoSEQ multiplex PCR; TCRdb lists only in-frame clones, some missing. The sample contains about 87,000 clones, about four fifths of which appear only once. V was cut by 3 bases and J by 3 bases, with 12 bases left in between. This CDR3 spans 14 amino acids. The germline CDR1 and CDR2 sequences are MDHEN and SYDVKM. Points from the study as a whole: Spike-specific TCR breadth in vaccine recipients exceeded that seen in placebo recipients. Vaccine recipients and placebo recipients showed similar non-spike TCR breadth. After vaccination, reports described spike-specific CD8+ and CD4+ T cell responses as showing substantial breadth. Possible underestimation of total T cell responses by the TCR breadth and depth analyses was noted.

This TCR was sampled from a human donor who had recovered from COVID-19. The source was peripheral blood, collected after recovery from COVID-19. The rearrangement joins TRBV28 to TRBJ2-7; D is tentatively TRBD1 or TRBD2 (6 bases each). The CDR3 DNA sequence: TGTGCCAGCAGTTTTACGGGGGCTCACTACGAGCAGTACTTC. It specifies CASSFTGAHYEQYF.